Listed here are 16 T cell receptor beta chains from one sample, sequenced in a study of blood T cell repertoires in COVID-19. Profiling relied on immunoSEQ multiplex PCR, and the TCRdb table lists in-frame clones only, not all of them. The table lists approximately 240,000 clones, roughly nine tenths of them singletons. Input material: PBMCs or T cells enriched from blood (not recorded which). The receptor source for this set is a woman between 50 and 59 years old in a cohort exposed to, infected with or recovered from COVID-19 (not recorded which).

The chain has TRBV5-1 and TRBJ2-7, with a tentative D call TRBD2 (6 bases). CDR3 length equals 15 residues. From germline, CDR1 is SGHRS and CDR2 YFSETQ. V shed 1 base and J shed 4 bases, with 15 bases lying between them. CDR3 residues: CASSLSGDRFYEQYF. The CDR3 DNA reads TGCGCCAGCAGCTTGTCGGGGGACCGGTTTTACGAGCAGTACTTC. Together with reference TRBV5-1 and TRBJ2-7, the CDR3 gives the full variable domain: KAGVTQTPRYLIKTRGQQVTLSCSPISGHRSVSWYQQTPGQGLQFLFEYFSETQRNKGNFPGRFSGRQFSNSRSEMNVSTLELGDSALYLCASSLSGDRFYEQYFGPGTRLTVT.

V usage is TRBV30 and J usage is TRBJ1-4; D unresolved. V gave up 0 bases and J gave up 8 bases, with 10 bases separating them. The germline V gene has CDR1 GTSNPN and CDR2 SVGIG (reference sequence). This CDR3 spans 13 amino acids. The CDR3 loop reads CAWSVHREEKLFF. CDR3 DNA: TGTGCCTGGAGTGTACATAGGGAGGAAAAACTGTTTTTT.

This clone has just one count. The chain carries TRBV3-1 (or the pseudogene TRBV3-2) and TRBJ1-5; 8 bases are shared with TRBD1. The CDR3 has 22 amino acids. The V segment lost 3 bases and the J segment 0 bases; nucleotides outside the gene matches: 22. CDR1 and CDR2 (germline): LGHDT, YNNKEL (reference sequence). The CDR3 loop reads CASSQADRDRPEPRYSNQPQHF. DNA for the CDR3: TGTGCCAGCAGCCAGGCCGACCGGGACAGGCCGGAGCCCCGTTATAGCAATCAGCCCCAGCATTTT.

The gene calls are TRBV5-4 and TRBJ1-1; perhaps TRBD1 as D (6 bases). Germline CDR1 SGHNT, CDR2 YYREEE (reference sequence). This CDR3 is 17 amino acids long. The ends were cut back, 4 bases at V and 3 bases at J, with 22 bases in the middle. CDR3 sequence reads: CASSQGRGAAVYTEAFF. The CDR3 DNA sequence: TGTGCCAGCAGCCAAGGACGGGGGGCGGCGGTGTACACTGAAGCTTTCTTT. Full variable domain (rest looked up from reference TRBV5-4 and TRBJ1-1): ETGVTQSPTHLIKTRGQQVTLRCSSQSGHNTVSWYQQALGQGPQFIFQYYREEENGRGNFPPRFSGLQFPNYSSELNVNALELDDSALYLCASSQGRGAAVYTEAFFGQGTRLTVV.

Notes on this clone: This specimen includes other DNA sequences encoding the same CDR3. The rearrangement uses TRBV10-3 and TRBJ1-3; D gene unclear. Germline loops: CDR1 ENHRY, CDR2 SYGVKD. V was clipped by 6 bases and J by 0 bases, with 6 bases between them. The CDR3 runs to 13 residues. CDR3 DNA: TGTGCCATCAGGGGCGACTCTGGAAACACCATATATTTT. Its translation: CAIRGDSGNTIYF.

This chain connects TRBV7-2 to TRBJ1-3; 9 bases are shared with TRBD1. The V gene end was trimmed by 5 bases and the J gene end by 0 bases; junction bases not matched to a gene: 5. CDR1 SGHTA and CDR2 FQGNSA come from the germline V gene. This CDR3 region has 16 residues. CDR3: CASSVDRGFSGNTIYF. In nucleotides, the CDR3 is TGTGCCAGCAGCGTTGACAGGGGGTTCTCTGGAAACACCATATATTTT.

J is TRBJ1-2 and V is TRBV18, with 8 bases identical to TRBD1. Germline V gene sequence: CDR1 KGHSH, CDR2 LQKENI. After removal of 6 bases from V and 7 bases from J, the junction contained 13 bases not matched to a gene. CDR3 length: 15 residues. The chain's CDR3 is CASSRSGGVGVGYTF. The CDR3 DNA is TGTGCCAGCTCGCGTTCAGGGGGCGTAGGTGTTGGCTACACCTTC.

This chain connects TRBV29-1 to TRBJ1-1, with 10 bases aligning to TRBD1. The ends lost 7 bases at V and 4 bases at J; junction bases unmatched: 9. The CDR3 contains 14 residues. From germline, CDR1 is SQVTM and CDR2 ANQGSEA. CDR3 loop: CSAVGTGEGTEAFF. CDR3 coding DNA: TGCAGCGCTGTCGGGACAGGGGAAGGCACTGAAGCTTTCTTT.

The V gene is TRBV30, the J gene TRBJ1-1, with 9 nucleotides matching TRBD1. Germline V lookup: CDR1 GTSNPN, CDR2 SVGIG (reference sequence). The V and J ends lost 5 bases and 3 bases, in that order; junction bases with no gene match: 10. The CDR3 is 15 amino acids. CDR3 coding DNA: TGTGCCTGGGGGCCCCTTGGACAGGGGTACACTGAAGCTTTCTTT. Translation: CAWGPLGQGYTEAFF.

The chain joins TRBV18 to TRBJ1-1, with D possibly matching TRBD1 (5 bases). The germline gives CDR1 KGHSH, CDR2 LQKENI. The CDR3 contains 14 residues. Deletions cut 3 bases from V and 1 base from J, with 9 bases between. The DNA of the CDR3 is TGTGCCAGCTCACCGGACATTCGGAACACTGAAGCTTTCTTT. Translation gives CASSPDIRNTEAFF. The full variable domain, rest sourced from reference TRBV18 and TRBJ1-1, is NAGVMQNPRHLVRRRGQEARLRCSPMKGHSHVYWYRQLPEEGLKFMVYLQKENIIDESGMPKERFSAEFPKEGPSILRIQQVVRGDSAAYFCASSPDIRNTEAFFGQGTRLTVV.

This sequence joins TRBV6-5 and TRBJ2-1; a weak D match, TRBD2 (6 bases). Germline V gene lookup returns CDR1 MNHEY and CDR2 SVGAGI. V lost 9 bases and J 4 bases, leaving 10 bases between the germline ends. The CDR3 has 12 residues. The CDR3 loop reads CARTGRYNEQFF. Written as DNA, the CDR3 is TGTGCCAGAACCGGGAGATACAATGAGCAGTTCTTC.

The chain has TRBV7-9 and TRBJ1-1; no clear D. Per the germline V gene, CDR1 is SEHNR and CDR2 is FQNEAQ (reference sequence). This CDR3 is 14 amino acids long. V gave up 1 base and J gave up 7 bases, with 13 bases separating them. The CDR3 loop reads CASSLEVVSGEAFF. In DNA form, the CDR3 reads TGTGCCAGCAGCTTAGAGGTGGTAAGCGGTGAAGCTTTCTTT.

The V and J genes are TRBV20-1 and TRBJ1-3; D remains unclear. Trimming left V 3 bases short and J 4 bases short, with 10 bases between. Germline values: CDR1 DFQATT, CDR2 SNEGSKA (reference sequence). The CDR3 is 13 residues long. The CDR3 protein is CSASAGSGNTIYF. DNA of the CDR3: TGCAGTGCTAGTGCGGGATCCGGAAACACCATATATTTT.

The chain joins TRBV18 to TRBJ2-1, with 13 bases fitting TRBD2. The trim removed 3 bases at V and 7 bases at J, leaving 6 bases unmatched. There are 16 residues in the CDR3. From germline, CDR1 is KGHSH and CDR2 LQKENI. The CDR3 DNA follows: TGTGCCAGCTCACCTACTAGCGGGGGGGCCTGGAATGAGCAGTTCTTC. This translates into CASSPTSGGAWNEQFF.

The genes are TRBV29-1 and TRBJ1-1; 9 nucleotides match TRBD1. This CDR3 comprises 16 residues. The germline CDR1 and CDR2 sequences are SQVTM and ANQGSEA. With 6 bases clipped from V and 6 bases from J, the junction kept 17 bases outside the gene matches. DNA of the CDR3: TGCAGCGTCGCGATTCCCGGGACAGGGCCTCTCTCTGAAGCTTTCTTT. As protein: CSVAIPGTGPLSEAFF.

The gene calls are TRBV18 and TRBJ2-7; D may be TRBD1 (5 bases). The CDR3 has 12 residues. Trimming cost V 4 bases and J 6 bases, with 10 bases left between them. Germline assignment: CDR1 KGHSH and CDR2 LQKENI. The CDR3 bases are TGTGCCAGCTCACAACAACAGGTCGAGCAGTACTTC. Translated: CASSQQQVEQYF.